A single sample gave rise to the 20 T cell receptor beta chains below, sequenced in a study of T cell changes during pregnancy in multiple sclerosis. Measured with immunoSEQ multiplex PCR; TCRdb has only the in-frame clones, and not every one. The sample holds nearly 110,000 clones, around 92% seen once. The material was peripheral blood, obtained in the third trimester of pregnancy. The receptors stem from a female donor in good health, enrolled as a control in a pregnancy study.

This chain links TRBV10-3 with TRBJ2-1, with TRBD1 identical over 8 bases. With 2 bases clipped from V and 2 bases from J, the junction kept 11 bases outside the gene matches. The CDR3 is 18 residues long. Germline-derived CDR1 and CDR2 are ENHRY and SYGVKD. The CDR3 here is CAISEIPVGTGTYNEQFF. The CDR3 DNA is TGTGCCATCAGTGAGATCCCGGTGGGGACAGGTACCTACAATGAGCAGTTCTTC.

The rearrangement uses TRBV4-1 and TRBJ1-4; maybe TRBD1 (5 bases). The V and J ends lost 1 base and 8 bases respectively, with 14 bases between them. This CDR3 region has 15 residues. Germline assignment: CDR1 MGHRA and CDR2 YSYEKL. For the CDR3, the DNA is TGCGCCAGCAGCCAAGTCGCGGGGGTAAGGGAAAAACTGTTTTTT. Its translation is CASSQVAGVREKLFF.

CDR3 bases: TGTGCCAGCAGCCTCCAGGGACGGGGGAACTACGAGCAGTACTTC. This codes for CASSLQGRGNYEQYF. The rearrangement uses TRBV5-5 and TRBJ2-7, with a weak D call TRBD2 (6 bases). Trimming pared 4 bases from V and 3 bases from J, leaving 17 bases between. This CDR3 is 15 amino acids long. The germline V gene encodes CDR1 SGHKS and CDR2 YYEKEE (reference sequence).

This chain connects TRBV2 to TRBJ1-5; unclear D gene. Germline CDR1 and CDR2: SNHLY and FYNNEI. The ends were cut back, 1 base at V and 4 bases at J, with 11 bases in the middle. The CDR3 is 15 amino acids. The CDR3 here is CASSEDRGGNQPQHF. CDR3 nucleotide sequence: TGTGCCAGCAGTGAAGATCGGGGAGGGAATCAGCCCCAGCATTTT.

This chain links TRBV7-3 with TRBJ1-1; TRBD1 might be the D (6 bases). This CDR3 has 13 amino acids. Germline CDR1 and CDR2: SGHTA and FQGTGA. V was clipped by 5 bases and J by 3 bases, with 10 bases between them. The CDR3 here is CASSPTGYTEAFF. CDR3 bases: TGTGCCAGCAGCCCCACAGGGTACACTGAAGCTTTCTTT.

This chain connects TRBV6-1 to TRBJ2-7; 9 nucleotides agree with TRBD1. The CDR3 is made up of 15 amino acids. CDR1 MNHNS and CDR2 SASEGT come from the germline V gene. Trimming took 6 bases from V and 6 from J; bases not matched to a gene: 12. The CDR3 nucleotides read TGTGCCAGCAGGAGGGATTTTCAGGGACAGGGCGAGCAGTACTTC. It codes for CASRRDFQGQGEQYF.

In regard to this clone: The identical CDR3 is also encoded by other nucleotide sequences in the sample. The genes are TRBV5-6 and TRBJ1-5; 10 nucleotides match TRBD1. Germline CDR1 and CDR2: SGHDT and YYEEEE. This CDR3 spans 15 amino acids. The V gene end was trimmed by 3 bases and the J gene end by 3 bases; junction bases not matched to a gene: 3. Here the CDR3 DNA reads TGTGCCAGCAGCTCCGGGACAGGGGTCAATCAGCCCCAGCATTTT. Its translation: CASSSGTGVNQPQHF.

The rearrangement uses TRBV4-1 and TRBJ1-5; 10 bases fit TRBD1. Germline-derived CDR1 and CDR2 are MGHRA and YSYEKL. This CDR3 is 15 amino acids long. Losses at the gene ends were 3 bases for V and 4 bases for J; bases not matched to a gene: 3. In DNA, the CDR3 is TGCGCCAGCAGCCAGACGGGACAGGGGAATCAGCCCCAGCATTTT. Translated, it gives CASSQTGQGNQPQHF.

This chain links TRBV2 with TRBJ2-3; 8 nucleotides line up with TRBD2. Germline-derived CDR1 and CDR2 are SNHLY and FYNNEI. V was clipped by 7 bases and J by 1 base; unmatched bases: 7. The CDR3 spans 15 residues. For the CDR3, the DNA is TGTGCCAGCAAAAATAGCGGGGCTCGCACAGATACGCAGTATTTT. This sequence encodes CASKNSGARTDTQYF.

This chain joins TRBV4-1 and TRBJ1-4; D unclear. This CDR3 has 15 residues. Germline V lookup: CDR1 MGHRA, CDR2 YSYEKL. Trimming took off 4 bases at V and 7 bases at J, with 16 bases between the two ends. This CDR3 is CASSPRVGVGEKLFF. The DNA for the CDR3 is TGCGCCAGCAGCCCCAGAGTCGGGGTGGGTGAAAAACTGTTTTTT.

The chain uses TRBV5-8 and TRBJ1-2, with 11 nucleotides matching TRBD1. Trimming removed 1 base from V and 8 bases from J; junction bases left unmatched: 7. The germline CDR1 and CDR2 sequences are SGHTS and YDEGEE. The CDR3 sequence is 15 residues long. The CDR3 protein is CASSLSDRGLWGYTF. The CDR3 DNA sequence: TGTGCCAGCAGCTTGTCGGACAGGGGGCTATGGGGCTACACCTTC. Full variable domain (remainder filled in from reference TRBV5-8 and TRBJ1-2): EAGVTQSPTHLIKTRGQQATLRCSPISGHTSVYWYQQALGLGLQFLLWYDEGEERNRGNFPPRFSGRQFPNYSSELNVNALELEDSALYLCASSLSDRGLWGYTFGSGTRLTVV.

This clone was detected a few times. The gene calls are TRBV5-1 and TRBJ1-6; 8 nucleotides line up with TRBD1. CDR3 length: 15 residues. The germline V gene has CDR1 SGHRS and CDR2 YFSETQ. V lost 0 bases to trimming and J lost 11 bases; unmatched junction nucleotides: 7. CDR3: CASSLGLQGAAPLHF. DNA for the CDR3: TGCGCCAGCAGCTTGGGATTGCAGGGGGCAGCACCCCTCCACTTT. Using reference TRBV5-1 and TRBJ1-6 for the parts outside the CDR3, the full variable domain is KAGVTQTPRYLIKTRGQQVTLSCSPISGHRSVSWYQQTPGQGLQFLFEYFSETQRNKGNFPGRFSGRQFSNSRSEMNVSTLELGDSALYLCASSLGLQGAAPLHFGNGTRLTVT.

J is TRBJ2-3 and V is TRBV6-4, with D possibly matching TRBD2 (5 bases). The CDR3 contains 14 residues. Trimming took 2 bases from V and 4 from J, leaving 10 bases between them. Germline V gene sequence: CDR1 MRHNA, CDR2 SNTAGT. The CDR3 DNA is TGTGCCAGCAGTGACAACGGGGAATCAGATACGCAGTATTTT. Protein product: CASSDNGESDTQYF.

The chain employs TRBV25-1 and TRBJ1-1; no firm D call. Germline V gives CDR1 MGHDK, CDR2 SYGVNS. V lost 6 bases and J 0 bases, leaving 11 bases between the germline ends. The CDR3 covers 14 residues. The CDR3 spells CASRTAALNTEAFF. The CDR3 DNA is TGTGCCAGCAGGACTGCCGCTTTGAACACTGAAGCTTTCTTT. Using reference TRBV25-1 and TRBJ1-1 for the parts outside the CDR3, the full variable domain is EADIYQTPRYLVIGTGKKITLECSQTMGHDKMYWYQQDPGMELHLIHYSYGVNSTEKGDLSSESTVSRIRTEHFPLTLESARPSHTSQYLCASRTAALNTEAFFGQGTRLTVV.

CDR3 residues: CASSIVTTSNQPQHF. The CDR3 DNA is TGTGCCAGTAGTATAGTAACAACTAGCAATCAGCCCCAGCATTTT. The chain links TRBV19 to TRBJ1-5; no firm D call. The CDR3 is 15 residues long. Deletions cut 1 base from V and 0 bases from J, with 7 bases between. CDR1 LNHDA and CDR2 SQIVND come from the germline V gene (reference sequence).

This chain joins TRBV7-9 and TRBJ2-1; possibly TRBD1 for D (5 bases). This CDR3 region has 14 residues. Trimming left V 4 bases short and J 9 bases short, with 16 bases between. Germline V CDR1 and CDR2: SEHNR, FQNEAQ (reference sequence). Here the CDR3 DNA reads TGTGCCAGCAGCTCCGGACACCCCGGCGGTGAGCAGTTCTTC. As protein: CASSSGHPGGEQFF.

The chain combines TRBV19 with TRBJ1-1; no reliable D call. CDR3 length: 13 residues. V lost 10 bases, J lost 1 base, and 13 bases lay in between. CDR1 and CDR2 from the germline V gene are LNHDA and SQIVND (reference sequence). The CDR3 nucleotides read TGTGCCACCACACGGGGTGGGAACACTGAAGCTTTCTTT. This sequence encodes CATTRGGNTEAFF. Together with reference TRBV19 and TRBJ1-1, the CDR3 gives the full variable domain: DGGITQSPKYLFRKEGQNVTLSCEQNLNHDAMYWYRQDPGQGLRLIYYSQIVNDFQKGDIAEGYSVSREKKESFPLTVTSAQKNPTAFYLCATTRGGNTEAFFGQGTRLTVV.

The V and J genes are TRBV7-9 and TRBJ2-7; the D gene is possibly TRBD1 (6 bases). CDR1 is SEHNR, CDR2 FQNEAQ, per germline (reference sequence). V dropped 5 bases and J dropped 6 bases, with 11 bases sitting between them. The CDR3 is made up of 12 amino acids. The CDR3 region has the DNA TGTGCCAGCAGCCCCGTGACAGGCGAGCAGTACTTC. Translating gives CASSPVTGEQYF.

The V and J genes are TRBV27 and TRBJ2-4; 9 bases map to TRBD2. The CDR3 runs to 12 residues. CDR1 is MNHEY and CDR2 is SMNVEV in the germline V gene (reference sequence). The J segment lost 8 bases and the V segment lost 6 bases, leaving 2 bases of the junction unmatched. The CDR3: CASSGGGDIQYF. The CDR3 bases are TGTGCCAGCAGCGGCGGGGGGGACATTCAGTACTTC.

The chain couples TRBV21-1 to TRBJ2-3; the D call in the table, TRBD1, was not verified against the DNA. TRBV21-1 constitutes a pseudogene. The CDR3 consists of 15 residues. The DNA of the CDR3 is TGTGCCAGCACAAACCTGGGCGACCTCACAGATACGCAGTATTTT. Translation gives CASTNLGDLTDTQYF.